Presented here are 32 T cell receptor beta chains from one specimen sequenced in a study of vaccination effects on CD4 cells after COVID-19. Viral peptide pool expansion of antigen-specific CD4+ T cells preceded sequencing in the ViraFEST assay. With nine to eleven days of culture completed, CD4+ T cells were isolated. Participants were vaccinated with two doses of either the BNT162b2 or mRNA-1273 vaccine. These receptors' targets are unknown. Here immunoSEQ multiplex PCR was the method, and the copy in TCRdb shows in-frame clones only, minus some. The repertoire holds 20,000 to 25,000 clones, with more than 65% as singletons. The sequenced sample was CD4+ T cells from PBMCs cultured with HCoV-NL63 spike peptides, obtained after COVID-19 vaccination. Receptor source: a human donor who received a COVID-19 vaccine.

This chain links TRBV5-4 with TRBJ1-4; 9 positions agree with TRBD1. CDR1 and CDR2 (germline): SGHNT, YYREEE (reference sequence). There are 14 residues in the CDR3. V shed 4 bases and J 8 bases; nucleotides not matched to a gene: 6. The CDR3 DNA is TGTGCCAGCAGCCTACAGGGGGCTGAGGAAAAACTGTTTTTT. Protein: CASSLQGAEEKLFF.

The chain recombines TRBV24-1 with TRBJ2-5; the D call may be TRBD1 or TRBD2 (5 bases each). This CDR3 has 14 amino acids. The germline V and J ends were trimmed by 4 bases and 1 base, with 9 bases remaining between them. Germline CDR1 is KGHDR and CDR2 is SFDVKD. The CDR3 sequence: CATSESGAQETQYF. The DNA of the CDR3 is TGTGCCACCAGTGAGTCCGGGGCCCAAGAGACCCAGTACTTC.

The J gene is TRBJ2-1, the V gene TRBV11-3; a possible D gene is TRBD2 (6 bases). With 1 base removed from V and 8 bases from J, the gap between germline ends came to 9 bases. CDR1 SGHNT and CDR2 YENEEA come from the germline V gene. The CDR3 totals 13 residues. CDR3 sequence: CASSLVGSDEQFF. Here the CDR3 DNA reads TGTGCCAGCAGCTTAGTCGGGAGCGATGAGCAGTTCTTC.

This CDR3 is CASTREGKNSPLHF. CDR3 nucleotides: TGTGCCAGCACCCGAGAGGGGAAGAATTCACCCCTCCACTTT. This chain uses TRBV3-1 (or the pseudogene TRBV3-2) with TRBJ1-6; tentatively, D is TRBD1 (5 bases). With 7 bases removed from V and 7 bases from J, the gap between germline ends came to 14 bases. The germline gives CDR1 LGHDT, CDR2 YNNKEL (reference sequence). This CDR3 is 14 amino acids long.

The gene calls are TRBV7-2 and TRBJ1-5; 7 positions agree with TRBD1. CDR3 length equals 14 residues. Germline trimming cut 5 bases from V and 7 bases from J; bases unmatched to any gene: 8. Germline values: CDR1 SGHTA, CDR2 FQGNSA. The CDR3 DNA follows: TGTGCCAGCAGCATCACAGGGGCGCGGCAGCCCCAGCATTTT. As protein: CASSITGARQPQHF.

This clone showed up just a few times. The rearrangement uses TRBV18 and TRBJ1-5, with D unresolved. Trimming stripped 0 bases from V and 9 bases from J, with 6 bases between. The CDR3 has 12 amino acids. The germline gives CDR1 KGHSH, CDR2 LQKENI. The chain's CDR3 is CASSPPAGPQHF. CDR3 DNA sequence: TGTGCCAGCTCACCACCAGCAGGGCCCCAGCATTTT.

In this sample, this clone turned up a few times. The chain recombines TRBV5-4 with TRBJ2-2; D might be TRBD1 (5 bases). Trimming pared 0 bases from V and 6 bases from J, leaving 9 bases between. CDR3 length equals 14 residues. Germline lookup yields CDR1 SGHNT and CDR2 YYREEE (reference sequence). CDR3 coding DNA: TGTGCCAGCAGCTTGGACAGGCGCCCCGGGGAGCTGTTTTTT. Residues: CASSLDRRPGELFF.

V usage is TRBV27 and J usage is TRBJ2-5, with D possibly being TRBD1 (6 bases). Germline V gives CDR1 MNHEY, CDR2 SMNVEV (reference sequence). There are 13 residues in the CDR3. V was pared by 6 bases and J by 0 bases, with 8 bases between. CDR3 amino acids: CASRRQDQETQYF. The CDR3, as DNA: TGTGCCAGCAGGAGACAGGACCAAGAGACCCAGTACTTC.

The rearrangement joins TRBV7-8 to TRBJ2-3, with 7 bases lining up with TRBD2. V lost 5 bases, J lost 5 bases, and 13 bases stayed unmatched. The CDR3 runs 16 residues. Germline lookup yields CDR1 SGHVS and CDR2 FQNEAQ. The CDR3 DNA reads TGTGCCAGCAGCAAAGCTCCAGCGGGGCCGGGAGATACGCAGTATTTT. It encodes CASSKAPAGPGDTQYF. Together with reference TRBV7-8 and TRBJ2-3, the CDR3 gives the full variable domain: GAGVSQSPRYKVAKRGQDVALRCDPISGHVSLFWYQQALGQGPEFLTYFQNEAQLDKSGLPSDRFFAERPEGSVSTLKIQRTQQEDSAVYLCASSKAPAGPGDTQYFGPGTRLTVL.

The CDR3 bases are TGTGCCAGCAGAGCCGGGACAGGGGTCAATGAGCAGTTCTTC. Its protein is CASRAGTGVNEQFF. V and J are TRBV2 and TRBJ2-1, with TRBD1 matching over 10 bases. V gave up 6 bases and J gave up 6 bases; unmatched junction bases: 5. This CDR3 has 14 amino acids. From germline, CDR1 is SNHLY and CDR2 FYNNEI.

This clone turned up a few times. This chain joins TRBV5-4 and TRBJ2-7; either TRBD1 or TRBD2 may supply D (5 bases each). Germline loops: CDR1 SGHNT, CDR2 YYREEE (reference sequence). This CDR3 contains 14 residues. V was shortened by 2 bases and J by 6 bases, with 15 bases between the two germline ends. The CDR3 sequence is CASSLPGPGSEQYF. CDR3 nucleotides: TGTGCCAGCAGCTTACCGGGGCCTGGCTCCGAGCAGTACTTC.

This clone has only a few counts. CDR3 residues: CASSQGQGGYGYTF. CDR3 sequence (DNA): TGTGCCAGCAGCCAAGGACAGGGTGGCTATGGCTACACCTTC. The chain is built from TRBV4-2 and TRBJ1-2; TRBD1 matches 7 bases. The V segment lost 1 base and the J segment 4 bases; nucleotides outside the gene matches: 3. CDR3 length equals 14 residues. Germline V CDR1 and CDR2: LGHNA, YNFKEQ.

A note on this clone: In the same sample, other DNA sequences code for this CDR3. V usage is TRBV7-9 and J usage is TRBJ1-1; TRBD1 might be the D (6 bases). Per the germline V gene, CDR1 is SEHNR and CDR2 is FQNEAQ (reference sequence). CDR3 length: 13 amino acids. Trimming removed 1 base at V and 4 bases at J, with 7 bases between. The CDR3 bases are TGTGCCAGCAGCTTAGAAGGGGGCACTGAAGCTTTCTTT. Amino acids: CASSLEGGTEAFF.

The chain has TRBV5-4 and TRBJ2-2; 7 bases are shared with TRBD1. V trimming: 4 bases; J trimming: 1 base; junction bases outside the gene matches: 4. Germline V gives CDR1 SGHNT, CDR2 YYREEE (reference sequence). The CDR3 contains 15 residues. In DNA form, the CDR3 reads TGTGCCAGCAGCAGCGGACAGGAGAACACCGGGGAGCTGTTTTTT. It yields the protein CASSSGQENTGELFF.

The chain is built from TRBV28 and TRBJ2-4; D unresolved. The CDR3 is 14 residues long. Between the trimmed V and J ends, which lost 10 bases and 0 bases, there was a span of 13 bases. Germline V gene sequence: CDR1 MDHEN, CDR2 SYDVKM. The CDR3 DNA reads TGTGCCATCGTACCCGAGATAGCCAAAAACATTCAGTACTTC. Its protein product is CAIVPEIAKNIQYF.

The V call is TRBV7-8, the J call TRBJ1-5; tentative D call: TRBD1 (6 bases). V lost 4 bases and J lost 3, with 10 bases in between. Germline V gives CDR1 SGHVS, CDR2 FQNEAQ. This CDR3 comprises 14 residues. This CDR3 is CASSSQGPNQPQHF. DNA for the CDR3: TGTGCCAGCAGCTCTCAGGGGCCCAATCAGCCCCAGCATTTT.

This clone appeared a single time. V is TRBV24-1 and J is TRBJ2-1, with 13 positions matching TRBD2. Germline assignment: CDR1 KGHDR and CDR2 SFDVKD. The V gene end was trimmed by 2 bases and the J gene end by 6 bases; junction bases not matched to a gene: 6. The CDR3 has 17 amino acids. As DNA, the CDR3 is TGTGCCACCAGTGATTCAGGACTAGCGGGGGCAATCAATGAGCAGTTCTTC. Protein: CATSDSGLAGAINEQFF.

V usage is TRBV27 and J usage is TRBJ1-3, with a tentative D call TRBD1 (6 bases). CDR1 and CDR2 from the germline V gene are MNHEY and SMNVEV (reference sequence). V was shortened by 3 bases and J by 2 bases, with 17 bases between the two germline ends. The CDR3 spans 17 residues. The CDR3 here is CASSLGGPIVPGNTIYF. CDR3 nucleotides: TGTGCCAGCAGTTTGGGGGGCCCCATAGTACCTGGAAACACCATATATTTT.

This chain connects TRBV10-3 to TRBJ2-2; TRBD2 matches 7 bases. V was pared by 6 bases and J by 3 bases, with 4 bases of the junction left unmatched. Germline CDR1 and CDR2: ENHRY and SYGVKD. This CDR3 region has 14 residues. As DNA, the CDR3 is TGTGCCATCAGGGGGGGGTCGGACACCGGGGAGCTGTTTTTT. Translated, it gives CAIRGGSDTGELFF.

The chain is built from TRBV7-9 and TRBJ2-6; no clear D. Looked up from germline, CDR1 is SEHNR and CDR2 is FQNEAQ (reference sequence). Trimming cost V 5 bases and J 0 bases, with 5 bases left between them. CDR3 size: 14 residues. The CDR3 protein is CASSRNSGANVLTF. CDR3 DNA sequence: TGTGCCAGCAGCCGAAACTCTGGGGCCAACGTCCTGACTTTC. The whole variable domain, remainder taken from reference TRBV7-9 and TRBJ2-6, is DTGVSQNPRHKITKRGQNVTFRCDPISEHNRLYWYRQTLGQGPEFLTYFQNEAQLEKSRLLSDRFSAERPKGSFSTLEIQRTEQGDSAMYLCASSRNSGANVLTFGAGSRLTVL.

The chain has TRBV5-4 and TRBJ1-1, with unresolved D. Deletions cut 1 base from V and 1 base from J, with 5 bases between. The CDR3 has 13 residues. The germline V gene encodes CDR1 SGHNT and CDR2 YYREEE (reference sequence). CDR3 sequence: CASSLWGNTEAFF. CDR3 bases: TGTGCCAGCAGCTTGTGGGGGAACACTGAAGCTTTCTTT.

J is TRBJ1-1 and V is TRBV12-3 or TRBV12-4, with no clear D. This CDR3 contains 12 residues. V lost 9 bases, J lost 4 bases, and 12 bases lay in between. The CDR3 coding sequence is TGTGCCAGTCGTCCGACGGGCACTGAAGCTTTCTTT. Residues: CASRPTGTEAFF.

The J gene is TRBJ2-1, the V gene TRBV2, with 11 bases fitting TRBD2. Losses at the gene ends were 8 bases for V and 1 base for J; bases not matched to a gene: 13. CDR1 SNHLY and CDR2 FYNNEI come from the germline V gene. This CDR3 has 18 residues. CDR3: CASGGSGRATGSYNEQFF. The CDR3, as DNA: TGTGCCAGCGGGGGTAGCGGGAGGGCCACAGGATCCTACAATGAGCAGTTCTTC.

This rearrangement joins TRBV5-4 to TRBJ2-4; 7 bases are a match to TRBD1. CDR1 SGHNT and CDR2 YYREEE come from the germline V gene (reference sequence). V gave up 4 bases and J gave up 0 bases; unmatched junction bases: 7. This CDR3 has 16 residues. The DNA for the CDR3 is TGTGCCAGCAGCCACTCGGGACAGATAGCCAAAAACATTCAGTACTTC. Its translation is CASSHSGQIAKNIQYF.

The V and J genes are TRBV19 and TRBJ1-5; D might be TRBD1 (6 bases). Germline CDR1 is LNHDA and CDR2 is SQIVND (reference sequence). This CDR3 has 15 amino acids. Deletions cut 6 bases from V and 1 base from J, with 13 bases between. The CDR3 loop reads CASSRDRLSNQPQHF. In DNA form, the CDR3 reads TGTGCCAGTAGCCGCGACAGGCTCAGCAATCAGCCCCAGCATTTT. The entire variable domain, with the rest obtained from reference TRBV19 and TRBJ1-5, is as follows: DGGITQSPKYLFRKEGQNVTLSCEQNLNHDAMYWYRQDPGQGLRLIYYSQIVNDFQKGDIAEGYSVSREKKESFPLTVTSAQKNPTAFYLCASSRDRLSNQPQHFGDGTRLSIL.

The V call is TRBV3-1 (or the pseudogene TRBV3-2), the J call TRBJ2-7, with a tentative D call TRBD1 (6 bases). Trimming stripped 0 bases from V and 2 bases from J, with 14 bases between. CDR3 size: 16 residues. The germline V gene encodes CDR1 LGHDT and CDR2 YNNKEL (reference sequence). The CDR3 coding sequence is TGTGCCAGCAGCCAAGATTTCTGGGGGCGACCCTACGAGCAGTACTTC. Its translation is CASSQDFWGRPYEQYF.

This clone was seen only once. The chain links TRBV18 to TRBJ1-4; a possible D gene is TRBD1 (5 bases). The germline CDR1 and CDR2 sequences are KGHSH and LQKENI. The CDR3 extends over 15 amino acids. Between the trimmed V and J ends, which lost 3 bases and 4 bases, there was a span of 12 bases. The CDR3 nucleotides read TGTGCCAGCTCACCGGCGGAGGGGCTTAATGAAAAACTGTTTTTT. The encoded protein is CASSPAEGLNEKLFF.

J is TRBJ2-3 and V is TRBV10-1, with TRBD2 identical over 7 bases. The germline CDR1 and CDR2 sequences are WNHNN and SYGVQD (reference sequence). V was clipped by 0 bases and J by 1 base; unmatched bases: 4. The CDR3 is 16 amino acids. CDR3 nucleotide sequence: TGCGCCAGCAGTGAGTCCGGCGGGAGAGGCACAGATACGCAGTATTTT. Protein sequence: CASSESGGRGTDTQYF.

The V and J genes are TRBV10-3 and TRBJ2-7, with 7 bases lining up with TRBD2. Germline V gene sequence: CDR1 ENHRY, CDR2 SYGVKD. CDR3 size: 14 residues. V was pared by 4 bases and J by 5 bases, with 8 bases of the junction left unmatched. The CDR3 DNA sequence: TGTGCCATCAGTGTCGAGGACGGGGGGAACGAGCAGTACTTC. It is translated as CAISVEDGGNEQYF.

The gene calls are TRBV5-1 and TRBJ2-5, with TRBD2 identical over 9 bases. This CDR3 is 16 amino acids long. Germline V gene lookup returns CDR1 SGHRS and CDR2 YFSETQ. Trimming cost V 0 bases and J 1 base; bases outside gene matches: 4. CDR3 loop: CASSLVLAGTQETQYF. CDR3 DNA sequence: TGCGCCAGCAGCTTGGTACTAGCGGGTACCCAAGAGACCCAGTACTTC.

The chain recombines TRBV3-1 (or the pseudogene TRBV3-2) with TRBJ1-3; possible D gene TRBD1, 5 bases. The V gene's germline CDR1 is LGHDT and CDR2 YNNKEL (reference sequence). The CDR3 runs 17 residues. V dropped 0 bases and J dropped 4 bases, with 16 bases sitting between them. CDR3 amino acids: CASSQDLGQGGGNTIYF. In DNA, the CDR3 is TGTGCCAGCAGCCAAGACCTAGGGCAGGGTGGCGGAAACACCATATATTTT.

V usage is TRBV6-5 and J usage is TRBJ1-4, with D unresolved. Per the germline V gene, CDR1 is MNHEY and CDR2 is SVGAGI. Trimming took 0 bases from V and 5 from J, leaving 10 bases between them. This CDR3 has 15 amino acids. The CDR3, as DNA: TGTGCCAGCAGTTACTCGGGCCGCTCAAATGAAAAACTGTTTTTT. Translated: CASSYSGRSNEKLFF.